The 9 T cell receptor beta chains in this list originate from one sample, sequenced in a study of CD8+CD57+ T cells in acquired aplastic anemia (dated by TCRdb to 2016 to 2018). Patients chosen for sequencing had shown expansion of CD8+CD57+ cells by flow cytometry. The run used an Illumina HiSeq 2000. Genomic DNA was used as template for profiling of TCR beta VDJ combinations and CDR3 sequences. Using fastp at Q25 and MiXCR, TCRdb reprocessed the public reads and kept productive beta chains. Entries that share a CDR3 protein sequence are merged under the most common genes and DNA. The sample table records some 170,000 distinct CDR3 sequences; less than 60% of these occur just once. The ten largest clones capture around 1% of the sample. Sequencing was performed on sorted CD4+, CD8+, or CD8+CD57+ T cells (not recorded which) from PBMCs. These receptors were taken from a human donor with aplastic anemia.

This clonotype was seen only once. The gene calls are TRBV11-1 and TRBJ2-1; 14 bases match TRBD2. There are 14 residues in the CDR3. Per the germline V gene, CDR1 is SGHAT and CDR2 is FQDESV (reference sequence). Trimming cost V 5 bases and J 13 bases; bases outside gene matches: 7. CDR3 coding DNA: TGTGCCAGCAGCGAGACTAGCGGGAGGGCCGTTCAGTTCTTC. This sequence encodes CASSETSGRAVQFF.

V gene TRBV4-3 combines with J gene TRBJ2-6, with D unresolved. This CDR3 is 15 amino acids long. Between the trimmed V and J ends, which lost 4 bases and 4 bases, there was a span of 11 bases. Germline V gene lookup returns CDR1 LGHNA and CDR2 YSLEER. This chain's CDR3 is CASSRDASGANVLTF. The CDR3 DNA sequence: TGCGCCAGCAGCCGCGACGCCTCAGGGGCCAACGTCCTGACTTTC.

Here the CDR3 reads CASSLQTGHHEQYF. The DNA of the CDR3 is TGTGCCAGCAGCTTACAGACAGGGCACCACGAGCAGTACTTC. The chain couples TRBV5-8 to TRBJ2-7, with 7 bases lining up with TRBD1. The CDR3 loop spans 14 amino acids. Germline values: CDR1 SGHTS, CDR2 YDEGEE. J gave up 5 bases and V 2 bases, and 7 bases lay outside the gene matches.

Ten or more counts support this clonotype. This chain connects TRBV10-3 to TRBJ1-2, with TRBD1 as a possible D gene (5 bases). In germline, CDR1 is ENHRY, CDR2 SYGVKD. The CDR3 has 14 residues. V was trimmed by 8 bases and J by 0 bases, leaving 13 bases between them. The CDR3 protein is CAIRSPGANYGYTF. CDR3 bases: TGTGCCATCCGCTCACCGGGGGCTAACTATGGCTACACCTTC.

The rearrangement links TRBV7-9 to TRBJ2-2; D call uncertain. Germline-derived CDR1 and CDR2 are SEHNR and FQNEAQ (reference sequence). V was trimmed by 4 bases and J by 4 bases, leaving 7 bases between them. The CDR3 contains 13 residues. CDR3 protein: CASSYRLTGELFF. As DNA, the CDR3 is TGTGCCAGCAGCTACAGACTCACCGGGGAGCTGTTTTTT.

This clonotype was seen ten or more times. J is TRBJ1-2 and V is TRBV5-8; D is ambiguous. In germline, CDR1 is SGHTS, CDR2 YDEGEE. This CDR3 region has 10 residues. V shed 2 bases and J shed 4 bases, with 0 bases lying between them. CDR3 in amino acids: CASSFYGYTF. The DNA of the CDR3 is TGTGCCAGCAGCTTCTATGGCTACACCTTC.

This clonotype was counted many times. This sequence joins TRBV5-6 and TRBJ1-5, with D unresolved. Germline V gene data show CDR1 as SGHDT and CDR2 as YYEEEE. V lost 4 bases and J 9 bases, leaving 11 bases between the germline ends. The CDR3 is 12 residues long. CDR3 protein: CASSPGMGPQHF. CDR3 DNA sequence: TGTGCCAGCAGCCCCGGGATGGGGCCCCAGCATTTT.

Of note for this clonotype: A read error is possible here, since a much larger clone lies one base away. This sequence joins TRBV4-2 and TRBJ1-1, with D maybe TRBD1 (5 bases). Germline V CDR1 and CDR2: LGHNA, YNFKEQ. V gave up 1 base and J gave up 11 bases, with 20 bases separating them. The CDR3 sequence is 15 residues long. CDR3 sequence: CASSQADDSPIGAFF. The CDR3 DNA reads as TGTGCCAGCAGCCAAGCGGACGACAGTCCAATTGGGGCTTTCTTT.

On this clonotype itself: Given a much more abundant clone one base away, this may be a read error. The J gene is TRBJ2-7, the V gene TRBV29-1; 8 bases align to TRBD2. CDR3 length equals 14 residues. Per germline, CDR1 SQVTM and CDR2 ANQGSEA. V trimming: 6 bases; J trimming: 6 bases; junction bases outside the gene matches: 13. The CDR3 loop is CSVGGGGAGCEQYF. The DNA for the CDR3 is TGCAGCGTCGGGGGGGGCGGGGCAGGCTGCGAGCAGTACTTC.